One TCR beta chain is described in this entry. The data were taken from a study of CD8+ T cells in alopecia areata. In each case, RNA was isolated and then reverse transcribed into cDNA as the sequencing template. Using immunoSEQ multiplex PCR, the repertoire was profiled, and TCRdb retains in-frame clones only, with some absent. The table has 110,000 to 150,000 clones, approximately 51% seen once. Those with alopecia areata gave lesional scalp punch biopsies and peripheral blood. This CDR3 comprises 16 residues. V gave up 4 bases and J gave up 1 base, with 17 bases separating them. Germline CDR1 and CDR2: SGHRS and YFSETQ.

This TCR came from a human donor with alopecia areata. The sequencing used CD4+ T cells sorted from blood, collected at week 0. The chain employs TRBV5-1 and TRBJ2-5; possibly TRBD1 or TRBD2 for D (6 bases each). CDR3 coding DNA: TGCGCCAGCAGCCCTCTCTTGGGGGGCCCCCAAGAGACCCAGTACTTC. Its protein product is CASSPLLGGPQETQYF.